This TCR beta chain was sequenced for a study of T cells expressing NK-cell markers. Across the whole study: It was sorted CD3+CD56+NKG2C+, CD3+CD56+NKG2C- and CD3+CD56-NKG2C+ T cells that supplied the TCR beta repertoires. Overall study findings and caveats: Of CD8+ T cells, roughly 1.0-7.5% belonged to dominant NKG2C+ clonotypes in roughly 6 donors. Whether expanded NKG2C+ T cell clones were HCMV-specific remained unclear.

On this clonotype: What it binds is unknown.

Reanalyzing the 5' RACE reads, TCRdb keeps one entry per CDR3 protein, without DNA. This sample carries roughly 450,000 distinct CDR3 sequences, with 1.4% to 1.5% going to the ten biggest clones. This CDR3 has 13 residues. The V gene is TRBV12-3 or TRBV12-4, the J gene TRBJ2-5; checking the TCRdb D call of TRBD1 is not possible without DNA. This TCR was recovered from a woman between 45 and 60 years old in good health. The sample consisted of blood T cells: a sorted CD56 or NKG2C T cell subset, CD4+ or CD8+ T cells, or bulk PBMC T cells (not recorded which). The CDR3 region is CASSLGRRGPRYF.